Included here is one T cell receptor beta chain sequence, with context. One base away lies a much larger clone, so this may be a sequencing read error. This sample stems from a study of blood T cells in healthy people across ages. Germline assignment: CDR1 SGHRS and CDR2 YFSETQ. The CDR3 spans 14 residues. Unmatched junction bases numbered 7, after V lost 0 bases and J lost 9 bases. A second roughly 6 to 11 cycle PCR used barcoded and J-beta primers. A template-switch adaptor with 12 random nucleotides tagged each cDNA molecule. Every sample gave at least 2.5 million paired-end reads containing CDR3. TCRdb reanalysed the 5' RACE reads using MiXCR and keeps one entry per CDR3 protein. The data hold 650,000 to 1,000,000 distinct CDR3 sequences, with roughly 35% observed a single time.

The clonotype was recovered from a man aged 18-30 years in good health. The chain uses TRBV5-1 and TRBJ1-2, with TRBD1 identical over 8 bases. Sequencing was done on a sample of blood. This CDR3 is CASSLGQGNARYTF. The CDR3 DNA reads TGCGCCAGCAGCTTGGGACAGGGGAACGCCCGCTACACCTTC.